The sequence of this T cell receptor (beta chain) was determined in a study of shared clonotypes between healthy human individuals. General study results and limits: A generally larger estimated richness was seen in naive subsets than in memory subsets.

Germline assignment: CDR1 LGHNA and CDR2 YNFKEQ. V dropped 9 bases and J dropped 1; count of bases not matched to a gene: 10. This CDR3 is 16 amino acids long. Turning to this clone: Its antigen is undetermined.

Here immunoSEQ multiplex PCR was the method, and the copy in TCRdb shows in-frame clones only, minus some. The repertoire holds 1,500,000 or so clones, with 97% to 99% as singletons. The sequencing sample was made of naive CD4+ T cells sorted from blood. As to subset: CD45RA+ positively selected. The origin of this receptor is a man aged 30-40 years in good health. The V and J genes are TRBV4-2 and TRBJ1-1, with TRBD1 identical over 11 bases. CDR3 region: CASVLGQGAKNTEAFF. As DNA, the CDR3 is TGTGCCAGTGTGTTAGGACAGGGGGCAAAGAACACTGAAGCTTTCTTT.